What follows are 15 T cell receptor beta chains derived from one specimen sequenced in a study of OX40 agonist ivuxolimab in advanced cancers. Libraries were prepared by immunoSEQ multiplex PCR; TCRdb keeps only in-frame clonotypes and omits some of them. The table lists tens of thousands of clones, 88% of them singletons. Specimen: CD4+ or CD8+ T cells sorted from blood, collected in a trial of the OX40 agonist ivuxolimab. These receptors originate from an adult with an advanced solid tumor such as melanoma, head and neck, liver or kidney cancer.

CDR3 DNA: TGTGCCAGCAGCTTAGGGACTAGGTTCCCTGAGTCGTTCTTC. The encoded protein is CASSLGTRFPESFF. The rearrangement uses TRBV7-2 and TRBJ2-1; 7 nucleotides match TRBD2. The CDR3 is 14 residues long. V gave up 1 base and J gave up 15 bases; unmatched junction bases: 12. The germline V gene has CDR1 SGHTA and CDR2 FQGNSA.

This rearrangement joins TRBV15 to TRBJ2-7; 7 nucleotides align to TRBD1. The germline CDR1 and CDR2 sequences are LNHNV and YYDKDF (reference sequence). After removal of 0 bases from V and 2 bases from J, the junction contained 13 bases not matched to a gene. This CDR3 has 18 amino acids. CDR3 bases: TGTGCCACCAGCAGAGATCTGCCAGACAGGGAGAGGGCCTACGAGCAGTACTTC. It specifies CATSRDLPDRERAYEQYF.

This clone was found once. V usage is TRBV7-3 and J usage is TRBJ2-4; D is unclear. V shed 3 bases and J shed 0 bases, with 3 bases lying between them. This CDR3 has 13 residues. The V gene's germline CDR1 is SGHTA and CDR2 FQGTGA. CDR3 bases: TGTGCCAGCAGCTTTTCAGCCAAAAACATTCAGTACTTC. Translated, it gives CASSFSAKNIQYF.

The chain uses TRBV30 and TRBJ2-1; 10 bases fit TRBD2. With 3 bases clipped from V and 9 bases from J, the junction kept 5 bases outside the gene matches. The germline CDR1 and CDR2 sequences are GTSNPN and SVGIG (reference sequence). CDR3 length equals 13 residues. The CDR3 loop is CAWRAGGPREQFF. Here the CDR3 DNA reads TGTGCCTGGAGAGCGGGAGGGCCTCGTGAGCAGTTCTTC.

V is TRBV30 and J is TRBJ1-2; tentatively, D is TRBD1 (6 bases). V was pared by 7 bases and J by 8 bases, with 20 bases between. The CDR3 sequence is 13 residues long. Germline-derived CDR1 and CDR2 are GTSNPN and SVGIG (reference sequence). CDR3 in amino acids: CAFVQGPARGYTF. The CDR3 DNA is TGTGCCTTCGTACAGGGTCCCGCCCGAGGCTACACCTTC.

The J gene is TRBJ2-2, the V gene TRBV19; unclear D gene. Germline CDR1 LNHDA, CDR2 SQIVND (reference sequence). V was clipped by 3 bases and J by 0 bases, with 5 bases between them. The CDR3 consists of 14 residues. CDR3 in amino acids: CASSIKANTGELFF. DNA for the CDR3: TGTGCCAGTAGTATTAAGGCGAACACCGGGGAGCTGTTTTTT.

This chain uses TRBV14 with TRBJ2-5, with 10 bases identical to TRBD1. Germline-derived CDR1 and CDR2 are SGHDN and FVKESK. Trimming removed 4 bases from V and 5 bases from J; junction bases left unmatched: 7. The CDR3 consists of 15 residues. The CDR3 nucleotides read TGTGCCAGCAGCCGAACCGGGACAGGGGATGAGACCCAGTACTTC. Its protein is CASSRTGTGDETQYF.

This chain connects TRBV5-4 to TRBJ1-1; the D is unclear. V gave up 4 bases and J gave up 5 bases, with 12 bases separating them. This CDR3 is built from 13 residues. In germline, CDR1 is SGHNT, CDR2 YYREEE (reference sequence). The CDR3 DNA follows: TGTGCCAGCAGCGCACCAGGAGAAACTGAAGCTTTCTTT. This encodes CASSAPGETEAFF.

The chain employs TRBV19 and TRBJ2-3; D gene unclear. Trimming took 6 bases from V and 0 from J, leaving 7 bases between them. The CDR3 covers 13 residues. Germline V gene lookup returns CDR1 LNHDA and CDR2 SQIVND (reference sequence). The CDR3 nucleotides read TGTGCCAGTAGGGACGGAAGCACAGATACGCAGTATTTT. Encoded protein: CASRDGSTDTQYF.

This rearrangement joins TRBV9 to TRBJ1-3; D ambiguous. Germline CDR1 and CDR2: SGDLS and YYNGEE. The CDR3 is made up of 11 amino acids. The germline V and J ends were trimmed by 6 bases and 4 bases, with 5 bases remaining between them. Here the CDR3 DNA reads TGTGCCAGCAATTCAGGAAACACCATATATTTT. Translation: CASNSGNTIYF.

The rearrangement uses TRBV10-1 and TRBJ2-7, with 7 bases that match TRBD2. This CDR3 has 16 amino acids. Unmatched junction bases numbered 13, after V lost 5 bases and J lost 3 bases. Germline V gene data show CDR1 as WNHNN and CDR2 as SYGVQD (reference sequence). Here the CDR3 reads CASSPAHEREIYEQYF. CDR3 DNA sequence: TGCGCCAGCAGTCCAGCCCATGAGCGGGAAATCTACGAGCAGTACTTC.

The gene calls are TRBV5-8 and TRBJ2-5; possibly TRBD1 for D (6 bases). CDR1 SGHTS and CDR2 YDEGEE come from the germline V gene. CDR3 length equals 14 residues. Deletions cut 4 bases from V and 5 bases from J, with 15 bases between. CDR3 in amino acids: CASSLDSPAETQYF. The CDR3 nucleotides are TGTGCCAGCAGCCTGGACAGTCCGGCGGAGACCCAGTACTTC.

This clone has a handful of counts. The chain is built from TRBV28 and TRBJ1-2; D may be TRBD1 (6 bases). The germline V gene has CDR1 MDHEN and CDR2 SYDVKM. This CDR3 region has 17 residues. V lost 6 bases, J lost 2 bases, and 22 bases lay in between. The CDR3 is CASSFSGRGASNYGYTF. Here the CDR3 DNA reads TGTGCCAGCAGCTTCTCCGGGCGGGGGGCTTCCAACTATGGCTACACCTTC.

The chain carries TRBV29-1 and TRBJ2-1; D may correspond to TRBD1 or TRBD2 (6 bases each). Germline V CDR1 and CDR2: SQVTM, ANQGSEA. The CDR3 length is 14 residues. Between the trimmed V and J ends, which lost 0 bases and 7 bases, there was a span of 13 bases. In DNA form, the CDR3 reads TGCAGCGTTGAAGATCTTCAGGGGAGGAATGAGCAGTTCTTC. Residues: CSVEDLQGRNEQFF.

CDR3 region: CASRGGQVSNTEAFF. CDR3 bases: TGTGCCAGTAGGGGAGGACAGGTTTCGAACACTGAAGCTTTCTTT. The rearrangement links TRBV19 to TRBJ1-1; 7 bases align to TRBD1. CDR1 and CDR2 (germline): LNHDA, SQIVND (reference sequence). This CDR3 is built from 15 residues. Trimming took 6 bases from V and 1 from J; bases not matched to a gene: 8.